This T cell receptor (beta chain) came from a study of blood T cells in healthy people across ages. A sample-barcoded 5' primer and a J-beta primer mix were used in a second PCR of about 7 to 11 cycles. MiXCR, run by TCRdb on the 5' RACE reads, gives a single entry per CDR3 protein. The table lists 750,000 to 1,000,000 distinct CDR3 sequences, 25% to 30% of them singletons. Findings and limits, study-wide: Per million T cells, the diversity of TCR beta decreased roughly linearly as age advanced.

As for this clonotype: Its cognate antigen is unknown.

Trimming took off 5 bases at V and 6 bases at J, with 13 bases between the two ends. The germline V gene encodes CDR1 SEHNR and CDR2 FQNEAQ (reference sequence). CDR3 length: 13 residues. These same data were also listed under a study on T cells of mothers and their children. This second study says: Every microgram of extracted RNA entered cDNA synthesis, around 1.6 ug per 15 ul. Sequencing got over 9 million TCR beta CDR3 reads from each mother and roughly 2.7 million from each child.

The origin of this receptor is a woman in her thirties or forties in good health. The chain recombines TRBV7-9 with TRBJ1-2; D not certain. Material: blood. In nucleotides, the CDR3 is TGTGCCAGCAGCCCTCTCCTTATCCATGGCTACACCTTC. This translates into CASSPLLIHGYTF.